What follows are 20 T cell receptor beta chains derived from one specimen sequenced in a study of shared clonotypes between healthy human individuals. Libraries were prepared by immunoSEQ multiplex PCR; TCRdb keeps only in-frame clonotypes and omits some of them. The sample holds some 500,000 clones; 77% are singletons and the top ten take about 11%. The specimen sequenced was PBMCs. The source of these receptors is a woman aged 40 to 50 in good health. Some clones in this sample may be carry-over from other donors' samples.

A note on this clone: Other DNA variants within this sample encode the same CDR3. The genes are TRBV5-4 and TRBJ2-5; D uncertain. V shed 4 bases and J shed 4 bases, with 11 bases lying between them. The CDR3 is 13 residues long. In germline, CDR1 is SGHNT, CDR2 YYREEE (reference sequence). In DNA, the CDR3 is TGTGCCAGCAGCACCGGAAGCCGAGAGACCCAGTACTTC. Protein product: CASSTGSRETQYF.

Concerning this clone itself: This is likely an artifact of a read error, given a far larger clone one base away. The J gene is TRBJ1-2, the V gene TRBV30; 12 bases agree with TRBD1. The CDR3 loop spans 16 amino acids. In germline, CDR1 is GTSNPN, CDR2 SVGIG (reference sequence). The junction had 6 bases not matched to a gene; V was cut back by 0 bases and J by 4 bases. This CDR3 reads CAWSVGQGAPIYGYTF. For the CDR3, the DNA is TGTGCCTGGAGTGTGGGACAGGGGGCTCCTATCTATGGCTACACCTTC.

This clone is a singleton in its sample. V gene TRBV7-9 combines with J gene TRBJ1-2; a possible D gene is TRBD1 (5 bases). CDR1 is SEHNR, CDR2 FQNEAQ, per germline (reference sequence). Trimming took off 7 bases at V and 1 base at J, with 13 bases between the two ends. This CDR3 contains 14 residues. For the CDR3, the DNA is TGTGCCAGCACCTCGACAGCGAATAACTATGGCTACACCTTC. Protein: CASTSTANNYGYTF.

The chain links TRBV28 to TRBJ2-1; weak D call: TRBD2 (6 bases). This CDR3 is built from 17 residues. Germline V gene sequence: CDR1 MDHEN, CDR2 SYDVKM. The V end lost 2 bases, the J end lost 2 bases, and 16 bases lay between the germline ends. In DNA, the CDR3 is TGTGCCAGCAGTTTACCCCACCCGTCGGGAGCCTACAATGAGCAGTTCTTC. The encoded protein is CASSLPHPSGAYNEQFF. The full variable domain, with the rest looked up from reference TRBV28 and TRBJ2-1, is DVKVTQSSRYLVKRTGEKVFLECVQDMDHENMFWYRQDPGLGLRLIYFSYDVKMKEKGDIPEGYSVSREKKERFSLILESASTNQTSMYLCASSLPHPSGAYNEQFFGPGTRLTVL.

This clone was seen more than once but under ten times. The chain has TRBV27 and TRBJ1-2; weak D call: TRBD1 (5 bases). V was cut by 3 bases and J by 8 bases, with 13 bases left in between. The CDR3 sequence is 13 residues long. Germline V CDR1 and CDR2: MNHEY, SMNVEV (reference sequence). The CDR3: CASSFRDLTGYTF. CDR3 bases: TGTGCCAGCAGTTTCCGGGACCTCACCGGCTACACCTTC.

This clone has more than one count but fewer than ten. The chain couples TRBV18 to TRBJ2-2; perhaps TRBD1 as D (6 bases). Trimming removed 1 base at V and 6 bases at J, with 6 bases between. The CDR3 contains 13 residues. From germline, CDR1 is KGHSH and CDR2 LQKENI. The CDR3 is CASSPQGAGELFF. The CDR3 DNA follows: TGTGCCAGCTCACCACAGGGGGCCGGGGAGCTGTTTTTT.

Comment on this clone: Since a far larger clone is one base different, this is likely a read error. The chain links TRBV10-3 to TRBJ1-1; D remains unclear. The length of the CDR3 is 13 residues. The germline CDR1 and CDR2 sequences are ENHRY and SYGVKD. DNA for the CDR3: TGTGCCTTCAGTTCCCGGTCGGACACTGAAGCTTTCTTT. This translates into CAFSSRSDTEAFF.

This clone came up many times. The CDR3 protein is CAIRAGGEQYEQYF. In DNA, the CDR3 is TGTGCCATCAGAGCTGGAGGGGAACAATACGAGCAGTACTTC. This chain joins TRBV10-3 and TRBJ2-7; D might be TRBD2 (6 bases). From germline, CDR1 is ENHRY and CDR2 SYGVKD. CDR3 length: 14 amino acids. The germline V and J ends were trimmed by 6 bases and 4 bases, with 16 bases remaining between them.

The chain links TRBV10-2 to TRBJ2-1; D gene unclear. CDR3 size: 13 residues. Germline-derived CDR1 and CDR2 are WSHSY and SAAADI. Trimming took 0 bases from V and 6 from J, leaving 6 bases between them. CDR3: CASSESEINEQFF. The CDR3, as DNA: TGCGCCAGCAGTGAGTCAGAGATCAATGAGCAGTTCTTC.

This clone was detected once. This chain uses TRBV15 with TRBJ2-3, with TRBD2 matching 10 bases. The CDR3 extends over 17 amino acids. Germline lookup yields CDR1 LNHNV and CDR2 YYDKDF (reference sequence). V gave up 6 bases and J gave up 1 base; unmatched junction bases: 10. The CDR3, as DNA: TGTGCCACCAGTGGAGTACTAGCGGGACTACGCACAGATACGCAGTATTTT. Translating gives CATSGVLAGLRTDTQYF. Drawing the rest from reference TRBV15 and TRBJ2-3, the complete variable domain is DAMVIQNPRYQVTQFGKPVTLSCSQTLNHNVMYWYQQKSSQAPKLLFHYYDKDFNNEADTPDNFQSRRPNTSFCFLDIRSPGLGDTAMYLCATSGVLAGLRTDTQYFGPGTRLTVL.

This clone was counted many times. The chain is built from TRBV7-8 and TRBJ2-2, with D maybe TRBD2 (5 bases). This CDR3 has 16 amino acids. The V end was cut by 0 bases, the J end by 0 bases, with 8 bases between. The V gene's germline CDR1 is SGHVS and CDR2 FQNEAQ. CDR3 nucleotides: TGTGCCAGCAGCTTAGCAAGCGGCTCGAACACCGGGGAGCTGTTTTTT. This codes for CASSLASGSNTGELFF.

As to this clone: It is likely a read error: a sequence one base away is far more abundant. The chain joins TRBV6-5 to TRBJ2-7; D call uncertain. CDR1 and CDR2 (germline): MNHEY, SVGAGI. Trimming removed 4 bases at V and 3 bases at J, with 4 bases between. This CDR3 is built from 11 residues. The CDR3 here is CASSSVYEQYF. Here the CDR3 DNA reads TGTGCCAGCAGTTCGGTCTACGAGCAGTACTTC.

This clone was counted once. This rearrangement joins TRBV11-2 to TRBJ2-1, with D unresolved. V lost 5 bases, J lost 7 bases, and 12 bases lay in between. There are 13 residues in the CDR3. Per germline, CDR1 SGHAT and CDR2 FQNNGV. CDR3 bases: TGTGCCAGCAGCCGGATAATAGGGAATGAGCAGTTCTTC. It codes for CASSRIIGNEQFF.

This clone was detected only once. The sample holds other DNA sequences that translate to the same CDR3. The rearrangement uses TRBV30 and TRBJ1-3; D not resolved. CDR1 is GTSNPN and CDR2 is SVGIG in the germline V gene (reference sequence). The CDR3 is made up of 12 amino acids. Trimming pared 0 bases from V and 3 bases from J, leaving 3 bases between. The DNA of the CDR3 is TGTGCCTGGAGTGTAAGTGGAAACACCATATATTTT. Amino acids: CAWSVSGNTIYF.

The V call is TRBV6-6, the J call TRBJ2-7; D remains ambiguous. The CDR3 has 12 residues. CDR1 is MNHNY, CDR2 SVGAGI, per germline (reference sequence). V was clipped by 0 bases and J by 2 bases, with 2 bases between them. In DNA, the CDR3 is TGTGCCAGCAGTTACTCCACCTACGAGCAGTACTTC. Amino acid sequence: CASSYSTYEQYF.

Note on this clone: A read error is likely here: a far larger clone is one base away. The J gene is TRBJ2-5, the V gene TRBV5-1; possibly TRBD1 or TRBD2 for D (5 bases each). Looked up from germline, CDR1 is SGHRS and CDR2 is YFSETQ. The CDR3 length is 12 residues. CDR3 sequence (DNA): TGCGCCAGCAGCTTGGTGGGGGAGAGCCAGTACTTC. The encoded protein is CASSLVGESQYF. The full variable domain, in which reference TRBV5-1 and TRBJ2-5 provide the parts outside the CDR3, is KAGVTQTPRYLIKTRGQQVTLSCSPISGHRSVSWYQQTPGQGLQFLFEYFSETQRNKGNFPGRFSGRQFSNSRSEMNVSTLELGDSALYLCASSLVGESQYFGPGTRLLVL.

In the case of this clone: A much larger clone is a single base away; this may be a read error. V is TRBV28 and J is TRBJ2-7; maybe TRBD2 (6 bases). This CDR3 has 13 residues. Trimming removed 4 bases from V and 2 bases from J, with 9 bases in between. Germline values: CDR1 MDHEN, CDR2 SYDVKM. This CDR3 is CASSWDSPYEQYF. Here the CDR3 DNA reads TGTGCCAGCAGTTGGGACTCTCCCTACGAGCAGTACTTC.

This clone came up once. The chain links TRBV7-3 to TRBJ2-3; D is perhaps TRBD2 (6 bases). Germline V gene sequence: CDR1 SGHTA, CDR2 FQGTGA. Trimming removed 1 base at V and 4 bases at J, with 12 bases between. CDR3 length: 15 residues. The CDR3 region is CASSLNGGGADTQYF. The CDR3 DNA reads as TGTGCCAGCAGCTTAAACGGCGGAGGGGCAGATACGCAGTATTTT.

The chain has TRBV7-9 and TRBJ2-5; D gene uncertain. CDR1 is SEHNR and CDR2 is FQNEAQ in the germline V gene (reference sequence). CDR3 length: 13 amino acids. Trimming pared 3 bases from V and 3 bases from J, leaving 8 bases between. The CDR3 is CASSLFQEETQYF. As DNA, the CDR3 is TGTGCCAGCAGCTTGTTTCAGGAAGAGACCCAGTACTTC. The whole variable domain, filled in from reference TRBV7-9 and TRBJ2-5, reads DTGVSQNPRHKITKRGQNVTFRCDPISEHNRLYWYRQTLGQGPEFLTYFQNEAQLEKSRLLSDRFSAERPKGSFSTLEIQRTEQGDSAMYLCASSLFQEETQYFGPGTRLLVL.

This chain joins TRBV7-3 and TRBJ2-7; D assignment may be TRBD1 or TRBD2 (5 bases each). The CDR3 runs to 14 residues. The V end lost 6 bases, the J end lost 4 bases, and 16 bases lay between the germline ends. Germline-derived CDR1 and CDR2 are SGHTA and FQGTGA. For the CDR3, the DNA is TGTGCCAGCAGTCCAGGGACCGCAGAATACGAGCAGTACTTC. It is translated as CASSPGTAEYEQYF.